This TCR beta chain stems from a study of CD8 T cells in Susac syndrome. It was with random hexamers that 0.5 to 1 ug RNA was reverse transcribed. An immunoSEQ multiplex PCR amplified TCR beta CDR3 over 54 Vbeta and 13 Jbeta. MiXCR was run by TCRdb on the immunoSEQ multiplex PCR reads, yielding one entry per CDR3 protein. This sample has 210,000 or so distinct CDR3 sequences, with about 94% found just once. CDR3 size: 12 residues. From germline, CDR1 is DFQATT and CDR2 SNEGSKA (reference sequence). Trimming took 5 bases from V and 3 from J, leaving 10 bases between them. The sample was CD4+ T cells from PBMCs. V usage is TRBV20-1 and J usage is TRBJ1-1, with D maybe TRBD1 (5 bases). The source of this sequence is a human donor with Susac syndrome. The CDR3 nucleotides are TGCAGTGCTTGGGGAGGGGACACTGAAGCTTTCTTT. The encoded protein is CSAWGGDTEAFF.